The rows below give T cell receptor beta chains drawn from one sample of a study of OX40 agonist ivuxolimab in advanced cancers. Sequencing was performed with immunoSEQ multiplex PCR; in TCRdb, only in-frame clones are kept and a portion is missing. The sample contains roughly 80,000 clones, roughly 91% of which appear only once. This specimen consisted of CD4+ or CD8+ T cells sorted from blood, obtained in a trial of the OX40 agonist ivuxolimab. These TCRs come from an adult with an advanced solid tumor such as melanoma, head and neck, liver or kidney cancer. Each CDR3 is given with its conserved first and last residue. The D gene is left open where the match is weak. A clone size is listed for some rows: how often the clone was seen (once, few, many), or a class if it is expanded.

len: 15; j_gene: TRBJ2-5; abundance: NA; d_gene: TRBD2; v_gene: TRBV10-2; CDR3nt: TGCGCCTCCCTGGGACTAGCGGGACGAGACGAGACCCAGTACTTC; CDR3aa: CASLGLAGRDETQYF
len: 13; j_gene: TRBJ2-7; abundance: NA; d_gene: TRBD1; v_gene: TRBV27; CDR3nt: TGTGCCAGCAGCAAGGTGACAGGGCCTGAGCAGTACTTC; CDR3aa: CASSKVTGPEQYF
len: 11; j_gene: TRBJ2-3; abundance: NA; d_gene: NA; v_gene: TRBV19; CDR3nt: TGTGCCAGTAGTTCCGGTGTTACGCAGTATTTT; CDR3aa: CASSSGVTQYF
len: 15; j_gene: TRBJ2-3; abundance: NA; d_gene: NA; v_gene: TRBV7-9; CDR3nt: TGTGCCAGCAGCTTACGGGGCGGCTACACAGATACGCAGTATTTT; CDR3aa: CASSLRGGYTDTQYF
len: 14; j_gene: TRBJ1-2; abundance: NA; d_gene: TRBD1; v_gene: TRBV13; CDR3nt: TGTGCCAGCAGCTTAACAGGGGGGGGCTATGGCTACACCTTC; CDR3aa: CASSLTGGGYGYTF
len: 11; j_gene: TRBJ2-1; abundance: once; d_gene: NA; v_gene: TRBV13; CDR3nt: TGTGCCAGCAGCTTACAGCGGGAGCAGTTCTTC; CDR3aa: CASSLQREQFF
len: 12; j_gene: TRBJ2-7; abundance: NA; d_gene: NA; v_gene: TRBV7-8; CDR3nt: TGTGCCAGCAGCTCCTCGCCCTACGAGCAGTACTTC; CDR3aa: CASSSSPYEQYF
len: 16; j_gene: TRBJ1-1; abundance: NA; d_gene: NA; v_gene: TRBV28; CDR3nt: TGTGCCAGCCGCCACGAAAGGCGGGCCGCTCGCACTGAAGCTTTCTTT; CDR3aa: CASRHERRAARTEAFF
len: 17; j_gene: TRBJ1-1; abundance: NA; d_gene: NA; v_gene: TRBV5-8; CDR3nt: TGTGCCAGCAGCTTCTCACCCAACAGGGTTTTGAACACTGAAGCTTTCTTT; CDR3aa: CASSFSPNRVLNTEAFF
len: 14; j_gene: TRBJ2-7; abundance: NA; d_gene: TRBD1; v_gene: TRBV7-9; CDR3nt: TGTGCCAGCAGCTCTCTCCGGGACAGATACGAGCAGTACTTC; CDR3aa: CASSSLRDRYEQYF
len: 13; j_gene: TRBJ2-1; abundance: NA; d_gene: NA; v_gene: TRBV5-1; CDR3nt: TGCGCCAGCAGCTTGGAGGTAGAAAAGGATGAGTTCTTC; CDR3aa: CASSLEVEKDEFF
len: 15; j_gene: TRBJ1-6; abundance: NA; d_gene: NA; v_gene: TRBV7-9; CDR3nt: TGTGCCAGCAGCTTACCGCGGGGGCCGATTTCACCCCTCCACTTT; CDR3aa: CASSLPRGPISPLHF
len: 17; j_gene: TRBJ2-7; abundance: NA; d_gene: NA; v_gene: TRBV4-1; CDR3nt: TGCGCCAGCAGCCACCCCGACCGGGGCCCATTATCCTACGAGCAGTACTTC; CDR3aa: CASSHPDRGPLSYEQYF
len: 11; j_gene: TRBJ1-1; abundance: NA; d_gene: NA; v_gene: TRBV2; CDR3nt: TGTGCCTGGACAGTGAACACTGAAGCTTTCTTT; CDR3aa: CAWTVNTEAFF
len: 14; j_gene: TRBJ2-7; abundance: NA; d_gene: NA; v_gene: TRBV7-8; CDR3nt: TGTGCCAGCACCATTGATGCCCTCCGGGACCCGGCAGACTTC; CDR3aa: CASTIDALRDPADF
len: 14; j_gene: TRBJ2-7; abundance: NA; d_gene: NA; v_gene: TRBV5-1; CDR3nt: TGCGCCAGCAGCCGACGGACGGGTTCCTACGAGCAGTACTTC; CDR3aa: CASSRRTGSYEQYF
len: 16; j_gene: TRBJ1-1; abundance: NA; d_gene: NA; v_gene: TRBV9; CDR3nt: TGTGCCAGCAGCGTAGATCGGTTTGAGGGGAGGACTGAAGCTTTCTTT; CDR3aa: CASSVDRFEGRTEAFF
len: 15; j_gene: TRBJ2-7; abundance: NA; d_gene: TRBD2; v_gene: TRBV19; CDR3nt: TGTGCCAGTTCTCCGGGACTAGTCTCCTCCTACGAGCAGTACTTC; CDR3aa: CASSPGLVSSYEQYF
len: 13; j_gene: TRBJ2-7; abundance: NA; d_gene: NA; v_gene: TRBV7-9; CDR3nt: TGTGCCAGCAGCTCGACTAGTATGCGCGAGCAGTACTTC; CDR3aa: CASSSTSMREQYF
len: 13; j_gene: TRBJ2-1; abundance: once; d_gene: NA; v_gene: TRBV7-2; CDR3nt: TGTGCCAGCAGCCCAGGCCCATCTTTAGAGCAGTTCTTC; CDR3aa: CASSPGPSLEQFF
len: 11; j_gene: TRBJ2-7; abundance: NA; d_gene: NA; v_gene: TRBV28; CDR3nt: TGTGCCAGCAGTTTCACATACGAGCAGTACTTC; CDR3aa: CASSFTYEQYF
len: 16; j_gene: TRBJ2-7; abundance: once; d_gene: TRBD2; v_gene: TRBV28; CDR3nt: TGTGCCAGCAGCCTGCCGGGGGGGTTGAACCCCTACGAGCAGTACTTC; CDR3aa: CASSLPGGLNPYEQYF
len: 15; j_gene: TRBJ1-2; abundance: few; d_gene: TRBD1; v_gene: TRBV27; CDR3nt: TGTGCCAGCAGTTTTCGAGACAGGGGAGGCTATGGCTACACCTTC; CDR3aa: CASSFRDRGGYGYTF
len: 17; j_gene: TRBJ1-5; abundance: NA; d_gene: NA; v_gene: TRBV4-1; CDR3nt: TGCGCCAGCAGCCGAACACCCGGGACCCATAGCAATCAGCCCCAGCATTTT; CDR3aa: CASSRTPGTHSNQPQHF
len: 13; j_gene: TRBJ2-3; abundance: NA; d_gene: NA; v_gene: TRBV19; CDR3nt: TGTGCCAGAAGCAGGGGGGGTTCAGATACGCAGTATTTT; CDR3aa: CARSRGGSDTQYF
len: 15; j_gene: TRBJ1-1; abundance: NA; d_gene: NA; v_gene: TRBV4-2; CDR3nt: TGTGCCAGCAGCCCTCGGGGGATGAGTCGGGATGAAGCTTTCTTT; CDR3aa: CASSPRGMSRDEAFF
len: 15; j_gene: TRBJ1-2; abundance: NA; d_gene: TRBD1; v_gene: TRBV10-3; CDR3nt: TGTGCCATCAGTGACCCGGGACAGGGGGCGGTTGGCTACACCTTC; CDR3aa: CAISDPGQGAVGYTF
len: 16; j_gene: TRBJ2-5; abundance: NA; d_gene: TRBD1; v_gene: TRBV27; CDR3nt: TGTGCCAGCAGTCCCAACAGGGGACCCCCGAAGAAGACCCAGTACTTC; CDR3aa: CASSPNRGPPKKTQYF
len: 15; j_gene: TRBJ1-1; abundance: once; d_gene: TRBD1; v_gene: TRBV19; CDR3nt: TGTGCCAGTAGTGCCCGGACAGGGGTGAACACTGAAGCTTTCTTT; CDR3aa: CASSARTGVNTEAFF
len: 13; j_gene: TRBJ1-1; abundance: NA; d_gene: NA; v_gene: TRBV25-1; CDR3nt: TGTGCCAGCAGTGGATGGGGGGTGCAAGAAGCTTTCTTT; CDR3aa: CASSGWGVQEAFF
len: 15; j_gene: TRBJ2-7; abundance: NA; d_gene: NA; v_gene: TRBV6-6; CDR3nt: TGTGCCAGCAGTTACGAGGCAAACCTGAGCTACGAGCAGTACTTC; CDR3aa: CASSYEANLSYEQYF
len: 13; j_gene: TRBJ2-1; abundance: NA; d_gene: NA; v_gene: TRBV10-3; CDR3nt: TGTGCCATCAGGGGAGGATTCAGGGTTACGCAGTTCTTC; CDR3aa: CAIRGGFRVTQFF
len: 9; j_gene: TRBJ1-1; abundance: few; d_gene: NA; v_gene: TRBV20-1; CDR3nt: TGCAGTGCTAGATTTAGCGCTTTCTTT; CDR3aa: CSARFSAFF
len: 14; j_gene: TRBJ2-4; abundance: few; d_gene: NA; v_gene: TRBV29-1; CDR3nt: TGCAGCGTTGAGGGGGGGCTAGCCAAAAACATTCAGTACTTC; CDR3aa: CSVEGGLAKNIQYF
len: 13; j_gene: TRBJ2-7; abundance: NA; d_gene: NA; v_gene: TRBV9; CDR3nt: TGTGCCAGCAGCGGCCCAGCAGAGTACGAGCAGTACTTC; CDR3aa: CASSGPAEYEQYF
len: 13; j_gene: TRBJ2-5; abundance: NA; d_gene: NA; v_gene: TRBV19; CDR3nt: TGTGCCAGTATGGGGGCAAACCAAGAGACCCAGTACTTC; CDR3aa: CASMGANQETQYF
len: 14; j_gene: TRBJ1-3; abundance: NA; d_gene: NA; v_gene: TRBV10-3; CDR3nt: TGTGCCATCAGTGAGGCAGGCTCTGGAAACACCATATATTTT; CDR3aa: CAISEAGSGNTIYF
len: 18; j_gene: TRBJ2-2; abundance: NA; d_gene: TRBD2; v_gene: TRBV7-9; CDR3nt: TGTGCCAGCAGCCCCTGGGGACTAGCGGGAATGTTTACCGGGGAGCTGTTTTTT; CDR3aa: CASSPWGLAGMFTGELFF
len: 12; j_gene: TRBJ2-7; abundance: NA; d_gene: TRBD2; v_gene: TRBV7-9; CDR3nt: TGTGCCAGCAGCTTCCTAGCGGCTGAGCAGTACTTC; CDR3aa: CASSFLAAEQYF
len: 14; j_gene: TRBJ1-2; abundance: NA; d_gene: TRBD1; v_gene: TRBV30; CDR3nt: TGTGCCTGGAGTGGGGGGACAGGGGCATATGGCTACACCTTC; CDR3aa: CAWSGGTGAYGYTF
len: 16; j_gene: TRBJ2-1; abundance: once; d_gene: NA; v_gene: TRBV9; CDR3nt: TGTGCCAGCAGCGTAGAAAAGGAATGGGTTTACAATGAGCAGTTCTTC; CDR3aa: CASSVEKEWVYNEQFF
len: 14; j_gene: TRBJ2-7; abundance: NA; d_gene: NA; v_gene: TRBV6-1; CDR3nt: TGTGCCAGCAGTGAAAAGGGTCTTGTCTACGAGCAGTACTTC; CDR3aa: CASSEKGLVYEQYF
len: 10; j_gene: TRBJ1-1; abundance: NA; d_gene: NA; v_gene: TRBV25-1; CDR3nt: TGTGCCGCTGGGAACACTGAAGCTTTCTTT; CDR3aa: CAAGNTEAFF
len: 14; j_gene: TRBJ2-7; abundance: NA; d_gene: NA; v_gene: TRBV15; CDR3nt: TGTGCCACCAGCGAATTGGGCTCGGGTGACGAGCAGTACTTC; CDR3aa: CATSELGSGDEQYF
len: 16; j_gene: TRBJ2-1; abundance: NA; d_gene: TRBD2; v_gene: TRBV15; CDR3nt: TGTGCCACCAGTCGTCTAGCGGGCGCCCCTCACAATGAGCAGTTCTTC; CDR3aa: CATSRLAGAPHNEQFF
len: 15; j_gene: TRBJ2-3; abundance: NA; d_gene: NA; v_gene: TRBV14; CDR3nt: TGTGCCAGCAGCCAAGGCGGATCCCGGGCAGATACGCAGTATTTT; CDR3aa: CASSQGGSRADTQYF